This TCR beta chain appears in the sequencing data of a study of T-cell memory formation after mild COVID-19. Trimming shortened V by 1 base and J by 3 bases, and 8 bases separated the two germline ends. The CDR3 length is 13 residues. Germline values: CDR1 SGHRS, CDR2 YFSETQ. Study conclusions and caveats: Some clones that responded were present in memory (sampled pre-infection), which suggests cross-reactive memory joined. In second-wave clones peaking day 37, SARS-CoV-2 specificity remained unconfirmed.

Note on this clonotype: Its matching antigen is unknown.

TCRdb re-called the 5' RACE reads through MiXCR, storing one row per CDR3 protein. The data contain around 300,000 distinct CDR3 sequences, over 11% of them singletons. The chain combines TRBV5-1 with TRBJ2-7; D not resolved. Material: PBMCs or a T cell subset sorted from them (not recorded which). This sequence was found in a man aged 18 to 29 who had mild COVID-19 (a few samples of this study predate the infection). Cell type and time point are not known. The chain's CDR3 is CASSLTQDYEQYF. Written as DNA, the CDR3 is TGCGCCAGCAGCTTGACGCAGGACTACGAGCAGTACTTC.